This section outlines one TCR beta chain sequence together with its context. As yet, its antigen is unknown. Scientists made TCR beta libraries using quantitative 5'-RACE with molecular barcodes. A single record per CDR3 protein comes from TCRdb applying MiXCR to the 5' RACE reads. The repertoire has some 140,000 distinct CDR3 sequences, 15% to 20% of them found once; the top ten carry about 33%. The entry originates in a study of CD8 T cells in ankylosing spondylitis. Whole-study results and caveats: Both synovial fluid and blood in reactive arthritis had previously been reported to carry some motif variants. CD8+ disease-linked clones were present at relatively low frequencies in blood. Ankylosing spondylitis blood appeared to be characterized by a TCR beta motif of eight or nine highly homologous variants. It was reported that disease-linked clones were significantly enriched in matched ankylosing spondylitis synovial fluid.

V lost 2 bases and J lost 11, with 13 bases in between. The CDR3 totals 13 residues. CDR1 and CDR2 (germline): LNHNV, YYDKDF (reference sequence). The J gene is TRBJ2-4, the V gene TRBV15; TRBD1 or TRBD2 may be the D gene (5 bases each). The sequence was collected from a male donor with ankylosing spondylitis. Sequenced input: blood, either unsorted or a sorted T cell fraction (not recorded which). CDR3 in amino acids: CATSRSDRDLQYF. The CDR3 DNA reads TGTGCCACCAGCAGATCGGACCGGGACCTTCAGTACTTC. Complete variable domain (other parts from reference TRBV15 and TRBJ2-4): DAMVIQNPRYQVTQFGKPVTLSCSQTLNHNVMYWYQQKSSQAPKLLFHYYDKDFNNEADTPDNFQSRRPNTSFCFLDIRSPGLGDTAMYLCATSRSDRDLQYFGAGTRLSVL.